The 13 T cell receptor beta chains presented below share a single source sample, sequenced in a study of shared T cell receptors in the human thymus. Data came from immunoSEQ multiplex PCR; TCRdb stores just in-frame clones and leaves some out. The data show 700,000 or so clones, 70% to 90% seen once. These data were likewise used in another study, on human thymus T cells.

The specimen sequenced was thymocytes. All receptors come from a girl in the first two years of life with a congenital heart defect.

A single count supports this clone. This chain joins TRBV19 and TRBJ2-3; 7 bases are a match to TRBD2. This CDR3 has 15 residues. Germline-derived CDR1 and CDR2 are LNHDA and SQIVND (reference sequence). Unmatched junction bases numbered 11, after V lost 9 bases and J lost 2 bases. CDR3 in amino acids: CASCISGGDTDTQYF. The CDR3 DNA follows: TGTGCCAGCTGCATATCGGGGGGAGACACAGATACGCAGTATTTT.

The chain couples TRBV4-3 to TRBJ1-2; D not certain. The CDR3 covers 16 residues. Germline-derived CDR1 and CDR2 are LGHNA and YSLEER. The V gene lost 0 bases and the J gene lost 4 bases, with 15 bases spanning the gap. For the CDR3, the DNA is TGCGCCAGCAGCCAAGATCGGGTCCCTCAGATCTATGGCTACACCTTC. This encodes CASSQDRVPQIYGYTF.

This chain links TRBV6-1 with TRBJ1-5; TRBD1 aligns across 12 bases. J was trimmed by 7 bases and V by 6 bases; bases with no gene match: 7. Germline V lookup: CDR1 MNHNS, CDR2 SASEGT. The CDR3 runs to 15 residues. CDR3 nucleotide sequence: TGTGCCAGCAGGCTGGGACAGGGGGCGGGGCAGCCCCAGCATTTT. Encoded protein: CASRLGQGAGQPQHF.

Only a few counts were recorded for this clone. The chain joins TRBV10-3 to TRBJ2-2; D perhaps matches TRBD2 (6 bases). V dropped 5 bases and J dropped 10 bases, with 17 bases sitting between them. CDR1 and CDR2 from the germline V gene are ENHRY and SYGVKD. The CDR3 is 14 residues long. The CDR3 sequence: CAISSLIGGEELFF. The CDR3 nucleotides read TGTGCCATCAGTTCTTTAATTGGCGGGGAGGAGCTGTTTTTT.

The chain uses TRBV18 and TRBJ1-2; 11 nucleotides match TRBD1. The trim removed 1 base at V and 2 bases at J, leaving 9 bases unmatched. This CDR3 comprises 18 residues. Germline CDR1 and CDR2: KGHSH and LQKENI. The CDR3 here is CASSPRDRGGTTNYGYTF. The DNA for the CDR3 is TGTGCCAGCTCACCACGGGACAGGGGGGGCACGACCAACTATGGCTACACCTTC.

This chain links TRBV5-1 with TRBJ2-5; a possible D gene is TRBD2 (6 bases). The CDR3 has 17 amino acids. From germline, CDR1 is SGHRS and CDR2 YFSETQ. Trimming removed 1 base from V and 4 bases from J, with 20 bases in between. The CDR3 DNA reads TGCGCCAGCAGCTTGTCTTTTGGACTAAGGATTAGAGAGACCCAGTACTTC. Its protein is CASSLSFGLRIRETQYF.

The chain carries TRBV29-1 and TRBJ2-7; 10 bases agree with TRBD1. The CDR3 spans 16 residues. V dropped 1 base and J dropped 7; count of bases not matched to a gene: 13. CDR1 and CDR2 from the germline V gene are SQVTM and ANQGSEA. The CDR3 protein is CSVEVGREDRGGEQYF. Written as DNA, the CDR3 is TGCAGCGTTGAAGTCGGGAGAGAGGACAGGGGGGGAGAGCAGTACTTC.

The chain has TRBV6-1 and TRBJ2-1, with TRBD2 identical over 11 bases. The CDR3 consists of 15 residues. The germline V gene has CDR1 MNHNS and CDR2 SASEGT. Trimming at V came to 3 bases and at J to 4 bases, leaving 2 bases not matched to a gene. DNA for the CDR3: TGTGCCAGCAGTGAGACTAGCGGGGAATACAATGAGCAGTTCTTC. This gives the protein CASSETSGEYNEQFF.

The CDR3 region is CASSSTVAPNQPQHF. CDR3 DNA: TGTGCCAGCAGCTCCACGGTCGCGCCCAATCAGCCCCAGCATTTT. J is TRBJ1-5 and V is TRBV7-2; D not certain. This CDR3 has 15 residues. Germline V gene lookup returns CDR1 SGHTA and CDR2 FQGNSA. Trimming left V 4 bases short and J 3 bases short, with 13 bases between.

The rearrangement links TRBV30 to TRBJ1-6, with D unresolved. Germline lookup yields CDR1 GTSNPN and CDR2 SVGIG (reference sequence). The CDR3 is 13 residues long. V was clipped by 2 bases and J by 8 bases, with 10 bases between them. CDR3 loop: CAWSCRSDSPLHF. CDR3 in DNA: TGTGCCTGGAGTTGTCGGTCCGATTCACCCCTCCACTTT. Full variable domain (missing parts from reference TRBV30 and TRBJ1-6): SQTIHQWPATLVQPVGSPLSLECTVEGTSNPNLYWYRQAAGRGLQLLFYSVGIGQISSEVPQNLSASRPQDRQFILSSKKLLLSDSGFYLCAWSCRSDSPLHFGNGTRLTVT.

The V call is TRBV5-4, the J call TRBJ2-3; 9 positions agree with TRBD2. Germline values: CDR1 SGHNT, CDR2 YYREEE (reference sequence). This CDR3 region has 16 residues. Trimming at V came to 0 bases and at J to 7 bases, leaving 9 bases not matched to a gene. As DNA, the CDR3 is TGTGCCAGCAGCTTGGCGGCGGGGGGGCCGGTGAATACGCAGTATTTT. This sequence encodes CASSLAAGGPVNTQYF.

The CDR3 loop is CASSPDRINEKLFF. In DNA form, the CDR3 reads TGTGCCAGCAGCCCGGACAGAATTAATGAAAAACTGTTTTTT. The rearrangement uses TRBV7-9 and TRBJ1-4, with D maybe TRBD1 (6 bases). Trimming pared 5 bases from V and 4 bases from J, leaving 11 bases between. Germline values: CDR1 SEHNR, CDR2 FQNEAQ (reference sequence). This CDR3 is 14 amino acids long.

This chain uses TRBV28 with TRBJ1-2; 10 nucleotides match TRBD1. Germline-derived CDR1 and CDR2 are MDHEN and SYDVKM. Unmatched junction bases numbered 25, after V lost 3 bases and J lost 6 bases. This CDR3 is 21 amino acids long. CDR3 region: CASSLPKLHAGTGAFGDGYTF. The DNA of the CDR3 is TGTGCCAGCAGTTTGCCCAAGCTCCACGCCGGGACAGGGGCTTTTGGAGATGGCTACACCTTC.